This T cell receptor (beta chain) was recorded in a study of breast tumors, draining lymph nodes, adjacent tissues. At least ten counts were recorded for this clonotype. TCRdb re-analysed the multiplex PCR reads in MiXCR, keeping a single row per CDR3 protein. The sample has fewer than 150,000 distinct CDR3 sequences, about 20% seen once; the top ten hold roughly 2.4%. Axillary draining lymph nodes of breast cancer patients supplied the node samples. Trimming pared 5 bases from V and 6 bases from J, leaving 18 bases between. Germline CDR1 and CDR2: SGHDT and YYEEEE. The CDR3 spans 15 residues. The sequenced material came from axillary lymph node tissue. This rearrangement joins TRBV5-6 to TRBJ2-1, with D perhaps TRBD1 (6 bases). The clonotype originates from a female donor with breast cancer. Some clones in this sample may be carry-over from other donors' samples. CDR3 coding DNA: TGTGCCAGCAGTTACAGGGCCCCGGGTAGCAATGAGCAGTTCTTC. The encoded protein is CASSYRAPGSNEQFF. Drawing the rest from reference TRBV5-6 and TRBJ2-1, the complete variable domain is DAGVTQSPTHLIKTRGQQVTLRCSPKSGHDTVSWYQQALGQGPQFIFQYYEEEERQRGNFPDRFSGHQFPNYSSELNVNALLLGDSALYLCASSYRAPGSNEQFFGPGTRLTVL.